The 32 T cell receptor beta chains below were found in one sample sequenced in a study of cytomegalovirus exposure and HLA in healthy donors. Primers included in the PCR were 60 Vbeta and 13 Jbeta primers. Libraries were prepared by immunoSEQ multiplex PCR; TCRdb keeps only in-frame clonotypes and omits some of them. This sample carries more than 40,000 clones, with roughly 1% going to the ten biggest clones. Sequenced sample: PBMCs. These TCRs come from a woman aged 40 to 50 in good health and CMV-seronegative.

The chain recombines TRBV11-2 with TRBJ1-2; D is unresolved. V gave up 4 bases and J gave up 8 bases, with 8 bases separating them. This CDR3 is built from 11 residues. CDR1 is SGHAT, CDR2 FQNNGV, per germline. In DNA form, the CDR3 reads TGTGCCAGCAGCTCGGTATCGGGCTACACCTTC. It translates to CASSSVSGYTF. Together with reference TRBV11-2 and TRBJ1-2, the CDR3 gives the full variable domain: EAGVAQSPRYKIIEKRQSVAFWCNPISGHATLYWYQQILGQGPKLLIQFQNNGVVDDSQLPKDRFSAERLKGVDSTLKIQPAKLEDSAVYLCASSSVSGYTFGSGTRLTVV.

The chain is built from TRBV10-3 and TRBJ2-7, with a tentative D call TRBD2 (5 bases). The germline V gene has CDR1 ENHRY and CDR2 SYGVKD. The CDR3 extends over 15 amino acids. Trimming removed 2 bases from V and 2 bases from J, with 13 bases in between. The CDR3 nucleotides read TGTGCCATCAGTGAGGTTGGAAGCGGAACCTACGAGCAGTACTTC. Amino acid sequence: CAISEVGSGTYEQYF.

This chain uses TRBV11-1 with TRBJ2-5, with D tentatively TRBD2 (6 bases). Trimming left V 3 bases short and J 2 bases short, with 7 bases between. This CDR3 region has 13 residues. Germline V gene data show CDR1 as SGHAT and CDR2 as FQDESV (reference sequence). In DNA, the CDR3 is TGTGCCAGCAGCTTGCGGGGACAAGAGACCCAGTACTTC. As protein: CASSLRGQETQYF.

The gene calls are TRBV18 and TRBJ2-7; 7 nucleotides match TRBD2. The CDR3 is 16 residues long. V was clipped by 5 bases and J by 2 bases; unmatched bases: 12. Germline loops: CDR1 KGHSH, CDR2 LQKENI. In DNA, the CDR3 is TGTGCCAGCTCAACATTACCCGGGACTATTACCTACGAGCAGTACTTC. Protein product: CASSTLPGTITYEQYF.

The rearrangement uses TRBV19 and TRBJ1-2; D is unclear. This CDR3 has 14 residues. V lost 3 bases, J lost 4 bases, and 12 bases lay in between. Per the germline V gene, CDR1 is LNHDA and CDR2 is SQIVND (reference sequence). The CDR3 is CASSIPPGGYGYTF. CDR3 DNA: TGTGCCAGTAGTATTCCACCAGGTGGCTATGGCTACACCTTC.

The rearrangement uses TRBV29-1 and TRBJ2-5, with 10 positions matching TRBD2. Germline assignment: CDR1 SQVTM and CDR2 ANQGSEA. The CDR3 runs 14 residues. V trimming: 4 bases; J trimming: 9 bases; junction bases outside the gene matches: 11. CDR3 amino acids: CSVVASGSGGAQYF. CDR3 DNA sequence: TGCAGCGTTGTGGCTAGCGGGAGCGGAGGGGCCCAGTACTTC.

A note on this clone: Other DNA variants within this sample encode the same CDR3. This rearrangement joins TRBV4-1 to TRBJ1-5; the D gene is possibly TRBD1 (6 bases). The CDR3 is made up of 15 amino acids. Germline V gene sequence: CDR1 MGHRA, CDR2 YSYEKL. The V gene lost 0 bases and the J gene lost 1 base, with 7 bases spanning the gap. CDR3 region: CASSQDQGSNQPQHF. CDR3 sequence (DNA): TGCGCCAGCAGCCAAGACCAGGGGAGCAATCAGCCCCAGCATTTT.

The chain links TRBV6-6 to TRBJ2-7; a weak D match, TRBD2 (5 bases). Trimming shortened V by 8 bases and J by 3 bases, and 11 bases separated the two germline ends. This CDR3 has 12 residues. Germline lookup yields CDR1 MNHNY and CDR2 SVGAGI (reference sequence). CDR3 in amino acids: CASGSRDYEQYF. CDR3 sequence (DNA): TGTGCCAGCGGATCGAGGGACTACGAGCAGTACTTC.

The genes are TRBV9 and TRBJ2-4; 8 bases line up with TRBD2. Germline V gene lookup returns CDR1 SGDLS and CDR2 YYNGEE. The V gene end was trimmed by 3 bases and the J gene end by 0 bases; junction bases not matched to a gene: 14. This CDR3 has 19 residues. The CDR3 nucleotides read TGTGCCAGCAGCGGTGGATCCGGGACTAGAGGCCTAGCCAAAAACATTCAGTACTTC. Translating it yields CASSGGSGTRGLAKNIQYF.

This chain links TRBV13 with TRBJ2-5; D possibly corresponds to TRBD2 (6 bases). Germline CDR1 and CDR2: PRHDT and FYEKMQ (reference sequence). CDR3 length: 14 residues. Trimming stripped 5 bases from V and 6 bases from J, with 16 bases between. CDR3 residues: CASSIERRGKTQYF. CDR3 nucleotides: TGTGCCAGCAGCATAGAGCGGAGGGGAAAGACCCAGTACTTC.

The chain employs TRBV29-1 and TRBJ2-1; the D gene is possibly TRBD1 (5 bases). This CDR3 is 15 amino acids long. Per the germline V gene, CDR1 is SQVTM and CDR2 is ANQGSEA. Trimming cost V 1 base and J 1 base, with 11 bases left between them. CDR3 residues: CSVEGEGVSYNEQFF. The CDR3 nucleotides read TGCAGCGTTGAAGGGGAAGGGGTTTCCTACAATGAGCAGTTCTTC.

J is TRBJ2-7 and V is TRBV9, with D tentatively TRBD1 (5 bases). This CDR3 region has 16 residues. Per germline, CDR1 SGDLS and CDR2 YYNGEE. Trimming removed 5 bases at V and 0 bases at J, with 18 bases between. CDR3 protein: CASSPRDSTSSYEQYF. In DNA, the CDR3 is TGTGCCAGCAGTCCTCGAGACAGTACGAGCTCCTACGAGCAGTACTTC.

This chain links TRBV6-1 with TRBJ1-5, with D tentatively TRBD1 (5 bases). V lost 2 bases and J lost 7, with 12 bases in between. CDR1 is MNHNS, CDR2 SASEGT, per germline. The CDR3 extends over 14 amino acids. CDR3 in DNA: TGTGCCAGCAGTGAACGGGGGGATGGCCAGCCCCAGCATTTT. Amino acids: CASSERGDGQPQHF.

The chain recombines TRBV5-1 with TRBJ1-1, with unresolved D. The CDR3 extends over 13 amino acids. CDR1 and CDR2 from the germline V gene are SGHRS and YFSETQ. V was pared by 2 bases and J by 3 bases, with 8 bases between. This CDR3 is CASSFSEDTEAFF. The CDR3, as DNA: TGCGCCAGCAGCTTCTCCGAGGACACTGAAGCTTTCTTT.

The rearrangement uses TRBV7-6 and TRBJ2-3; D gene unclear. The V gene lost 8 bases and the J gene lost 5 bases, with 5 bases spanning the gap. Germline V gene sequence: CDR1 SGHVS, CDR2 FNYEAQ. The CDR3 contains 10 residues. The CDR3, as DNA: TGTGCCAGCGGTAGAGATACGCAGTATTTT. Its translation is CASGRDTQYF.

The chain combines TRBV28 with TRBJ1-1; D ambiguous. CDR1 and CDR2 from the germline V gene are MDHEN and SYDVKM. The CDR3 totals 13 residues. Between the trimmed V and J ends, which lost 6 bases and 0 bases, there was a span of 8 bases. In nucleotides, the CDR3 is TGTGCCAGCAGCGCGGCGTTGAACACTGAAGCTTTCTTT. Translation gives CASSAALNTEAFF. The variable domain in full, with the rest retrieved from reference TRBV28 and TRBJ1-1, is DVKVTQSSRYLVKRTGEKVFLECVQDMDHENMFWYRQDPGLGLRLIYFSYDVKMKEKGDIPEGYSVSREKKERFSLILESASTNQTSMYLCASSAALNTEAFFGQGTRLTVV.

The rearrangement links TRBV27 to TRBJ1-3; D is uncertain. CDR1 is MNHEY and CDR2 is SMNVEV in the germline V gene (reference sequence). V dropped 2 bases and J dropped 2 bases, with 4 bases sitting between them. The CDR3 consists of 13 residues. CDR3: CASSLTAGNTIYF. CDR3 bases: TGTGCCAGCAGTTTAACTGCTGGAAACACCATATATTTT.

The chain combines TRBV25-1 with TRBJ2-4; D perhaps matches TRBD2 (6 bases). There are 15 residues in the CDR3. Germline CDR1 is MGHDK and CDR2 is SYGVNS. V dropped 2 bases and J dropped 8 bases, with 16 bases sitting between them. The CDR3 DNA follows: TGTGCCAGCAGTGAAAGCGGCGGGAATAGGGACATTCAGTACTTC. Translated, it gives CASSESGGNRDIQYF.

The chain recombines TRBV9 with TRBJ2-3; a possible D gene is TRBD1 (6 bases). The CDR3 totals 13 residues. The V and J ends lost 0 bases and 6 bases respectively, with 8 bases between them. Germline CDR1 and CDR2: SGDLS and YYNGEE. The CDR3 sequence: CASSVDQGDTQYF. In DNA, the CDR3 is TGTGCCAGCAGCGTAGACCAGGGGGATACGCAGTATTTT.

For the CDR3, the DNA is TGTGCCAGCAGCGTAGGCCAGGGGGCGAACACCATATATTTT. Translated, it gives CASSVGQGANTIYF. This chain uses TRBV9 with TRBJ1-3; 8 bases agree with TRBD1. Germline loops: CDR1 SGDLS, CDR2 YYNGEE. CDR3 length: 14 residues. V lost 0 bases and J lost 7; bases outside the gene matches: 3.

The chain is built from TRBV5-1 and TRBJ1-1; D remains unclear. Germline V gene lookup returns CDR1 SGHRS and CDR2 YFSETQ. CDR3 length: 14 amino acids. The V end lost 0 bases, the J end lost 4 bases, and 10 bases lay between the germline ends. The CDR3 region has the DNA TGCGCCAGCAGCTTGGCCTACCGGGGCACTGAAGCTTTCTTT. The encoded protein is CASSLAYRGTEAFF.

This chain connects TRBV28 to TRBJ1-5, with 9 bases aligning to TRBD1. This CDR3 region has 14 residues. From germline, CDR1 is MDHEN and CDR2 SYDVKM. The trim removed 5 bases at V and 5 bases at J, leaving 4 bases unmatched. CDR3 DNA sequence: TGTGCCAGCAGTCCGGGGACAGGGCATCAGCCCCAGCATTTT. Translation gives CASSPGTGHQPQHF.

The chain uses TRBV28 and TRBJ1-5; D gene uncertain. Germline CDR1 and CDR2: MDHEN and SYDVKM. This CDR3 is built from 12 residues. V lost 5 bases, J lost 3 bases, and 5 bases lay in between. The CDR3 nucleotides are TGTGCCAGCAGTATGGCCAATCAGCCCCAGCATTTT. Amino acids: CASSMANQPQHF.

The chain uses TRBV18 and TRBJ1-3; 7 bases are shared with TRBD1. With V trimmed by 3 bases and J by 4 bases, 6 bases remained unmatched. CDR3 length equals 15 residues. Germline CDR1 reads KGHSH; CDR2 reads LQKENI. CDR3 nucleotide sequence: TGTGCCAGCTCACCGGACAGGCCTCTCGGAAACACCATATATTTT. Translating it yields CASSPDRPLGNTIYF.

This chain connects TRBV18 to TRBJ1-1; 7 bases are shared with TRBD1. Losses at the gene ends were 3 bases for V and 4 bases for J; bases not matched to a gene: 11. CDR1 is KGHSH, CDR2 LQKENI, per germline. The CDR3 spans 16 residues. CDR3 sequence reads: CASSPFKTGLGTEAFF. Written as DNA, the CDR3 is TGTGCCAGCTCACCCTTTAAGACAGGGCTTGGCACTGAAGCTTTCTTT.

V gene TRBV18 combines with J gene TRBJ2-3; perhaps TRBD1 as D (5 bases). Germline V gives CDR1 KGHSH, CDR2 LQKENI. The CDR3 length is 16 residues. The V gene lost 0 bases and the J gene lost 3 bases, with 13 bases spanning the gap. The CDR3 DNA reads TGTGCCAGCTCACCACCCAAGGGGCAAGGTACAGATACGCAGTATTTT. This codes for CASSPPKGQGTDTQYF.

As DNA, the CDR3 is TGTGCCAGCAGCTTAGTACCCAGCGGGAGGGCCGGTGAGCAGTTCTTC. Protein: CASSLVPSGRAGEQFF. J is TRBJ2-1 and V is TRBV11-1; 10 bases map to TRBD2. The CDR3 has 16 amino acids. V gave up 1 base and J gave up 9 bases; unmatched junction bases: 9. Looked up from germline, CDR1 is SGHAT and CDR2 is FQDESV (reference sequence).

The chain has TRBV9 and TRBJ2-7; D may be TRBD2 (5 bases). V lost 0 bases and J lost 2, with 18 bases in between. The CDR3 length is 17 residues. The germline CDR1 and CDR2 sequences are SGDLS and YYNGEE. CDR3 nucleotide sequence: TGTGCCAGCAGCGTAGGGATTGGGAGCGCTAATCCCTACGAGCAGTACTTC. It translates to CASSVGIGSANPYEQYF.

CDR3 DNA sequence: TGTGCCAGCAGCTTATCCAGGCAGAATGAGCAGTTCTTC. It encodes CASSLSRQNEQFF. This chain connects TRBV7-3 to TRBJ2-1; no definite D call. The V gene lost 2 bases and the J gene lost 7 bases, with 9 bases spanning the gap. The CDR3 is 13 amino acids. Germline CDR1 is SGHTA and CDR2 is FQGTGA.

About this clone itself: The junction does not match germline at one end; this may be a read error. This rearrangement joins TRBV13 to TRBJ2-6, with D perhaps TRBD2 (7 bases). Germline-derived CDR1 and CDR2 are PRHDT and FYEKMQ (reference sequence). The CDR3 totals 17 residues. The CDR3 bases are TGTGCCAGCAGCGTAGGGGGGAGGGCCTCTGGGGCCAACGTCCTGACTTTC. Protein: CASSVGGRASGANVLTF.

The V and J genes are TRBV4-1 and TRBJ2-5, with 7 bases that match TRBD1. The CDR3 runs to 16 residues. The germline CDR1 and CDR2 sequences are MGHRA and YSYEKL. With V trimmed by 3 bases and J by 4 bases, 11 bases remained unmatched. The DNA for the CDR3 is TGCGCCAGCAGCCACCTGGGACAGCCAGGCCGAGAGACCCAGTACTTC. This translates into CASSHLGQPGRETQYF.

V and J are TRBV7-9 and TRBJ1-1; tentative D call: TRBD1 (6 bases). This CDR3 region has 15 residues. V dropped 4 bases and J dropped 0 bases, with 12 bases sitting between them. The germline V gene has CDR1 SEHNR and CDR2 FQNEAQ (reference sequence). In DNA, the CDR3 is TGTGCCAGCAGCTCCCGTGGACAGCTGAACACTGAAGCTTTCTTT. It codes for CASSSRGQLNTEAFF.